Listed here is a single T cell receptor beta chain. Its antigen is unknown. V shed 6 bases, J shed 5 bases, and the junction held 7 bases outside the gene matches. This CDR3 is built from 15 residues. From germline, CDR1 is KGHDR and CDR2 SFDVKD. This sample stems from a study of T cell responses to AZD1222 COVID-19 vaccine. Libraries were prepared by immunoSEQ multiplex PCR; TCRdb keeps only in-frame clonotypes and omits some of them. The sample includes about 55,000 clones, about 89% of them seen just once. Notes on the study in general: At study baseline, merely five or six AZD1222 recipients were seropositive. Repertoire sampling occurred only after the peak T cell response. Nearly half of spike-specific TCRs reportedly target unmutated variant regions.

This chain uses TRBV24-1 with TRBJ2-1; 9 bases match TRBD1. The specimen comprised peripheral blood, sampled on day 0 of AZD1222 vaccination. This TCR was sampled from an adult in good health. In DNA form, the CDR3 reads TGTGCCACCAGTCTGGGACAGGGCGGCCACAATGAGCAGTTCTTC. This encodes CATSLGQGGHNEQFF.